This T cell receptor (beta chain) was recorded in a study of T-cell memory formation after mild COVID-19. Study-level information: Clustering of TCRs was largely donor specific.

Germline CDR1 is DFQATT and CDR2 is SNEGSKA (reference sequence). J lost 5 bases, V lost 3 bases, and 14 bases had no gene match. This CDR3 region has 18 residues. 5'RACE with constant-segment primers yielded barcoded, UMI-tagged TCR alpha and TCR beta cDNA libraries. TCRdb processed the 5' RACE reads anew with MiXCR; each CDR3 protein has one entry. The sample lists approximately 260,000 distinct CDR3 sequences; 16% were seen once. A word on this clonotype: As yet, its antigen is unknown.

Overall study results and limits: Clones contracting day 15 to 85 were balanced CD4/CD8; later expanders leaned CD4+. Shrinking CD4+ clones resided mostly in CM and EM, and CD8+ ones in EMRA.

The material sequenced was PBMCs or a T cell subset sorted from them (not recorded which). The TCR originated in a man in his late teens or twenties who had mild COVID-19 (a few samples of this study predate the infection). Cell type and time point are not known. The chain joins TRBV20-1 to TRBJ2-3, with 13 positions matching TRBD2. CDR3 residues: CSARGRTSGGQAVDTQYF. DNA for the CDR3: TGCAGTGCTAGGGGGAGGACTAGCGGGGGCCAAGCGGTAGATACGCAGTATTTT.